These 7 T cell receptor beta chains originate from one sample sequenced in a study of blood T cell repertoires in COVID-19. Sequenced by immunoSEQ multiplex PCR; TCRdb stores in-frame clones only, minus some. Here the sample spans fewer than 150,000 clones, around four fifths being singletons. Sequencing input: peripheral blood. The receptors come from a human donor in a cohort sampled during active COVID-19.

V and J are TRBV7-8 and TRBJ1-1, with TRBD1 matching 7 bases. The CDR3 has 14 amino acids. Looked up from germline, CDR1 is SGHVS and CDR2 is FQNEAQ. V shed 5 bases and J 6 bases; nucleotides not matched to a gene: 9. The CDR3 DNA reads TGTGCCAGCAGCCTCCTCACACAGGGGTCTGAAGCTTTCTTT. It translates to CASSLLTQGSEAFF.

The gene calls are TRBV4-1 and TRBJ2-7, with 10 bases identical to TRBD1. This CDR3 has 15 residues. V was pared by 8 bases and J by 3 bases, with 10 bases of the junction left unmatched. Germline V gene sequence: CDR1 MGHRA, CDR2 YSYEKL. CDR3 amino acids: CASQDGTGEYYEQYF. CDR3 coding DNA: TGCGCCAGCCAGGACGGGACAGGGGAATACTACGAGCAGTACTTC.

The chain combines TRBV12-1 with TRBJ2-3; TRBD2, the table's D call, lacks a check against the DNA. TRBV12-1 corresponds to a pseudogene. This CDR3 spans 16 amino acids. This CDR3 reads CASSLNGERLLDTQYF. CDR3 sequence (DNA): TGTGCCAGCAGCTTAAACGGGGAACGACTGCTAGATACGCAGTATTTT.

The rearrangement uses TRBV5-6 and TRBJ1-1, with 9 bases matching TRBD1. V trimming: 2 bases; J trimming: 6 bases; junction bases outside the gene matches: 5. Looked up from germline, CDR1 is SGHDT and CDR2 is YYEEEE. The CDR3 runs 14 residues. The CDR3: CASSFLTGGAEAFF. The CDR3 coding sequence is TGTGCCAGCAGCTTCCTGACAGGGGGTGCTGAAGCTTTCTTT.

Written as DNA, the CDR3 is TGTGCCAGTAAGGGACAGCTATCGAACTATGGCTACACCTTC. As protein: CASKGQLSNYGYTF. The chain employs TRBV19 and TRBJ1-2; TRBD1 matches at 7 bases. J was trimmed by 2 bases and V by 7 bases; bases with no gene match: 7. The CDR3 sequence is 14 residues long. Germline V gene lookup returns CDR1 LNHDA and CDR2 SQIVND (reference sequence).

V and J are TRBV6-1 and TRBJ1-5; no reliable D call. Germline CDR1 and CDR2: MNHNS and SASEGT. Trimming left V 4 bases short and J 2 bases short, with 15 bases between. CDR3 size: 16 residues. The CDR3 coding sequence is TGTGCCAGCAGTGCCCTTTCAGGAATAGGCAATCAGCCCCAGCATTTT. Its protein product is CASSALSGIGNQPQHF.

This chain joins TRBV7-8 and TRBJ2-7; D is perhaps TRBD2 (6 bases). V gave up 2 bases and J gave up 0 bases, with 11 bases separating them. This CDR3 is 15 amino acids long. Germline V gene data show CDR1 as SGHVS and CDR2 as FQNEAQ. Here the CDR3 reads CASSLNGGPSYEQYF. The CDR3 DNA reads TGTGCCAGCAGCTTAAACGGGGGTCCCTCCTACGAGCAGTACTTC.